The next 27 T cell receptor beta chains were all read from a single sample in a study of cytomegalovirus exposure and HLA in healthy donors. The PCR contained 60 Vbeta and 13 Jbeta primers. The method was immunoSEQ multiplex PCR; TCRdb's version includes in-frame clones alone and lacks a portion of them. In the table there are around 150,000 clones, 80% of which are singletons. The sequencing input was PBMCs. The receptors stem from a woman in her thirties or forties in good health and CMV-seronegative.

The V gene is TRBV11-2, the J gene TRBJ2-1; 13 positions match TRBD2. CDR1 is SGHAT and CDR2 is FQNNGV in the germline V gene. The CDR3 extends over 16 amino acids. The trim removed 2 bases at V and 9 bases at J, leaving 7 bases unmatched. CDR3 loop: CASSLQLAGGQGEQFF. The CDR3, as DNA: TGTGCCAGCAGCTTACAACTAGCGGGGGGGCAGGGTGAGCAGTTCTTC.

V and J are TRBV19 and TRBJ2-6; TRBD2 might be the D (6 bases). CDR1 is LNHDA and CDR2 is SQIVND in the germline V gene (reference sequence). V was cut by 9 bases and J by 0 bases, with 15 bases left in between. This CDR3 spans 16 amino acids. The CDR3 region is CASWGEASSGANVLTF. CDR3 DNA: TGTGCCAGCTGGGGGGAGGCCAGCTCTGGGGCCAACGTCCTGACTTTC.

The chain links TRBV19 to TRBJ1-1; 8 nucleotides align to TRBD1. Germline lookup yields CDR1 LNHDA and CDR2 SQIVND (reference sequence). The CDR3 is 13 residues long. V lost 5 bases to trimming and J lost 5 bases; unmatched junction nucleotides: 4. CDR3 loop: CASSLQGETEAFF. The CDR3, as DNA: TGTGCCAGTAGTTTACAGGGGGAGACTGAAGCTTTCTTT.

The chain joins TRBV19 to TRBJ2-1; TRBD2 matches at 7 bases. Germline V gene data show CDR1 as LNHDA and CDR2 as SQIVND (reference sequence). V was clipped by 2 bases and J by 9 bases; unmatched bases: 7. This CDR3 is built from 14 residues. CDR3 sequence reads: CASSIIGSSGEQFF. The CDR3 nucleotides are TGTGCCAGTAGTATAATAGGGTCTAGCGGTGAGCAGTTCTTC.

Regarding this clone: The germline gene is not matched at one end of the junction; a read error may be the cause. The gene calls are TRBV7-2 and TRBJ1-3, with D tentatively TRBD1 (5 bases). The CDR3 has 13 amino acids. The germline gives CDR1 SGHTA, CDR2 FQGNSA. CDR3 sequence: CASRKGDGNTIYF. The CDR3 coding sequence is TGTGCTAGCAGGAAAGGGGATGGAAACACCATATATTTT.

The genes are TRBV2 and TRBJ2-5; D possibly corresponds to TRBD1 (5 bases). V was clipped by 4 bases and J by 4 bases, with 7 bases between them. CDR3 size: 12 residues. Germline values: CDR1 SNHLY, CDR2 FYNNEI. The DNA of the CDR3 is TGTGCCAGCAGTGGGACAATAGAGACCCAGTACTTC. It encodes CASSGTIETQYF.

The J gene is TRBJ1-3, the V gene TRBV29-1; maybe TRBD1 (5 bases). Germline values: CDR1 SQVTM, CDR2 ANQGSEA. The germline V and J ends were trimmed by 2 bases and 3 bases, with 11 bases remaining between them. This CDR3 has 14 residues. CDR3 nucleotide sequence: TGCAGCGTTGAAAACGTAGGGGTTGGAAACACCATATATTTT. Amino acids: CSVENVGVGNTIYF.

By proportion, this clone is medium-sized. The chain joins TRBV11-2 to TRBJ2-7; 8 nucleotides align to TRBD1. Germline V gives CDR1 SGHAT, CDR2 FQNNGV. Unmatched junction bases numbered 8, after V lost 1 base and J lost 0 bases. This CDR3 has 17 amino acids. CDR3 sequence: CASSLAETGDNSYEQYF. The CDR3 bases are TGTGCCAGCAGCTTAGCAGAGACAGGGGATAACTCCTACGAGCAGTACTTC.

This clone has a single count. The chain uses TRBV27 and TRBJ2-7, with D tentatively TRBD2 (5 bases). Per the germline V gene, CDR1 is MNHEY and CDR2 is SMNVEV (reference sequence). V was pared by 2 bases and J by 4 bases, with 12 bases between. The CDR3 has 14 amino acids. The CDR3 sequence is CASSLASRNYEQYF. CDR3 coding DNA: TGTGCCAGCAGTTTAGCTAGCCGCAATTACGAGCAGTACTTC.

J is TRBJ1-1 and V is TRBV7-9; 9 bases line up with TRBD1. The J segment lost 6 bases and the V segment lost 1 base, leaving 6 bases of the junction unmatched. CDR3 length: 15 amino acids. Per the germline V gene, CDR1 is SEHNR and CDR2 is FQNEAQ (reference sequence). CDR3 DNA sequence: TGTGCCAGCAGCTTAGGGGGACAGGGAACAGCTGAAGCTTTCTTT. It translates to CASSLGGQGTAEAFF. Complete variable domain (other parts from reference TRBV7-9 and TRBJ1-1): DTGVSQNPRHKITKRGQNVTFRCDPISEHNRLYWYRQTLGQGPEFLTYFQNEAQLEKSRLLSDRFSAERPKGSFSTLEIQRTEQGDSAMYLCASSLGGQGTAEAFFGQGTRLTVV.

The chain employs TRBV19 and TRBJ1-5; the match to TRBD1 covers 8 bases. The CDR3 consists of 15 residues. CDR1 is LNHDA and CDR2 is SQIVND in the germline V gene (reference sequence). The V and J ends lost 5 bases and 7 bases, in that order; junction bases with no gene match: 10. The chain's CDR3 is CASSPREDRAQPQHF. Here the CDR3 DNA reads TGTGCCAGTAGTCCCCGGGAGGACAGGGCCCAGCCCCAGCATTTT.

The J gene is TRBJ1-5, the V gene TRBV7-2, with D perhaps TRBD1 (5 bases). This CDR3 is 17 amino acids long. CDR1 and CDR2 from the germline V gene are SGHTA and FQGNSA. The ends were cut back, 4 bases at V and 7 bases at J, with 23 bases in the middle. The CDR3 reads CASSSVSGGLSGQPQHF. The CDR3 bases are TGTGCCAGCAGCTCAGTTTCCGGGGGACTTAGCGGGCAGCCCCAGCATTTT.

The gene calls are TRBV2 and TRBJ1-4; 9 bases map to TRBD1. Trimming cost V 5 bases and J 6 bases; bases outside gene matches: 7. Germline-derived CDR1 and CDR2 are SNHLY and FYNNEI. This CDR3 comprises 15 residues. In DNA form, the CDR3 reads TGTGCCAGCAGTACCGGGACAGGGATAGATGAAAAACTGTTTTTT. Encoded protein: CASSTGTGIDEKLFF. Combining the CDR3 with reference TRBV2 and TRBJ1-4 gives the whole variable domain EPEVTQTPSHQVTQMGQEVILRCVPISNHLYFYWYRQILGQKVEFLVSFYNNEISEKSEIFDDQFSVERPDGSNFTLKIRSTKLEDSAMYFCASSTGTGIDEKLFFGSGTQLSVL.

The gene calls are TRBV27 and TRBJ1-5, with D unresolved. The germline CDR1 and CDR2 sequences are MNHEY and SMNVEV (reference sequence). Trimming took off 1 base at V and 8 bases at J, with 9 bases between the two ends. This CDR3 is 13 amino acids long. CDR3 nucleotides: TGTGCCAGCAGTTTATGGACCGGGGAGCCCCAGCATTTT. Translated, it gives CASSLWTGEPQHF.

This sequence joins TRBV5-6 and TRBJ1-6; 10 bases line up with TRBD1. V shed 2 bases and J 9 bases; nucleotides not matched to a gene: 8. This CDR3 comprises 16 residues. The germline CDR1 and CDR2 sequences are SGHDT and YYEEEE. This CDR3 reads CASSFDRGLVGSPLHF. The CDR3 coding sequence is TGTGCCAGCAGCTTTGACAGGGGGCTCGTTGGTTCACCCCTCCACTTT.

The chain couples TRBV14 to TRBJ2-5; D is perhaps TRBD1 (6 bases). Germline V gene sequence: CDR1 SGHDN, CDR2 FVKESK. Trimming took 2 bases from V and 3 from J, leaving 13 bases between them. CDR3 size: 15 residues. This CDR3 is CASSQFGQRKETQYF. As DNA, the CDR3 is TGTGCCAGCAGCCAATTCGGACAGCGAAAAGAGACCCAGTACTTC.

Only a few counts were recorded for this clone. The chain is built from TRBV9 and TRBJ1-3, with D possibly being TRBD1 (5 bases). The CDR3 has 16 amino acids. V was trimmed by 1 base and J by 0 bases, leaving 11 bases between them. Germline lookup yields CDR1 SGDLS and CDR2 YYNGEE. CDR3 coding DNA: TGTGCCAGCAGCGTATTCGACAGCGACTCTGGAAACACCATATATTTT. Translated, it gives CASSVFDSDSGNTIYF.

The rearrangement links TRBV19 to TRBJ2-7; 8 bases agree with TRBD1. V trimming: 4 bases; J trimming: 3 bases; junction bases outside the gene matches: 5. Germline V CDR1 and CDR2: LNHDA, SQIVND (reference sequence). This CDR3 comprises 14 residues. The CDR3 nucleotides read TGTGCCAGTAGTAAGGACAGGGAATACTACGAGCAGTACTTC. Translated, it gives CASSKDREYYEQYF.

The chain is built from TRBV20-1 and TRBJ1-2, with D hard to call. V was cut by 6 bases and J by 4 bases, with 9 bases left in between. Germline values: CDR1 DFQATT, CDR2 SNEGSKA (reference sequence). The CDR3 is 11 residues long. The CDR3 spells CSATRGYGYTF. For the CDR3, the DNA is TGCAGTGCCACCCGAGGCTATGGCTACACCTTC.

V and J are TRBV19 and TRBJ1-2; D gene unclear. V gave up 3 bases and J gave up 4 bases, with 15 bases separating them. Germline V CDR1 and CDR2: LNHDA, SQIVND (reference sequence). The CDR3 is made up of 15 amino acids. CDR3 bases: TGTGCCAGTAGTATCCACGGGGTTTCTAGCTATGGCTACACCTTC. This encodes CASSIHGVSSYGYTF.

This clone was detected a few times. The chain combines TRBV11-3 with TRBJ2-5; TRBD2 matches at 10 bases. Losses at the gene ends were 5 bases for V and 4 bases for J; bases not matched to a gene: 7. This CDR3 has 15 residues. CDR1 is SGHNT and CDR2 is YENEEA in the germline V gene. Written as DNA, the CDR3 is TGTGCCAGCAGCCGCCCTAGCGGGGGTGGAGAGACCCAGTACTTC. It yields the protein CASSRPSGGGETQYF.

V and J are TRBV7-8 and TRBJ1-5; D unclear. The V gene lost 5 bases and the J gene lost 5 bases, with 7 bases spanning the gap. The length of the CDR3 is 12 residues. CDR1 and CDR2 (germline): SGHVS, FQNEAQ. The CDR3 reads CASSEEYQPQHF. CDR3 sequence (DNA): TGTGCCAGCAGCGAGGAGTATCAGCCCCAGCATTTT.

The V and J genes are TRBV27 and TRBJ2-3; 11 positions agree with TRBD2. Trimming at V came to 5 bases and at J to 4 bases, leaving 8 bases not matched to a gene. The CDR3 is 16 residues long. Germline V gene data show CDR1 as MNHEY and CDR2 as SMNVEV (reference sequence). CDR3 DNA: TGTGCCAGCAGTGTTCTAGCGGGGGGTCTCTCAGATACGCAGTATTTT. Its translation: CASSVLAGGLSDTQYF.

The genes are TRBV11-2 and TRBJ2-1; 10 bases map to TRBD2. The CDR3 is 13 residues long. Germline V gene data show CDR1 as SGHAT and CDR2 as FQNNGV. The trim removed 5 bases at V and 15 bases at J, leaving 10 bases unmatched. In DNA form, the CDR3 reads TGTGCCAGCAGCACTCAATCCGGGACTAGCGCGTTCTTC. Translated: CASSTQSGTSAFF. The whole variable domain, filled in from reference TRBV11-2 and TRBJ2-1, reads EAGVAQSPRYKIIEKRQSVAFWCNPISGHATLYWYQQILGQGPKLLIQFQNNGVVDDSQLPKDRFSAERLKGVDSTLKIQPAKLEDSAVYLCASSTQSGTSAFFGPGTRLTVL.

The J gene is TRBJ2-5, the V gene TRBV18; 11 bases agree with TRBD1. The trim removed 4 bases at V and 6 bases at J, leaving 7 bases unmatched. Germline CDR1 and CDR2: KGHSH and LQKENI. The CDR3 totals 15 residues. The CDR3 loop is CASSRGGQGAKTQYF. The DNA for the CDR3 is TGTGCCAGCTCACGAGGCGGACAGGGGGCTAAGACCCAGTACTTC.

The V gene is TRBV15, the J gene TRBJ2-7, with D possibly TRBD2 on 7 matching bases. Germline loops: CDR1 LNHNV, CDR2 YYDKDF (reference sequence). The CDR3 runs 16 residues. Trimming shortened V by 0 bases and J by 2 bases, and 14 bases separated the two germline ends. This chain's CDR3 is CATSRDSGEGPYEQYF. The CDR3 region has the DNA TGTGCCACCAGCAGAGATTCAGGGGAGGGCCCCTACGAGCAGTACTTC.

V usage is TRBV28 and J usage is TRBJ1-2; D is undetermined. This CDR3 contains 14 residues. V was cut by 3 bases and J by 5 bases, with 13 bases left in between. CDR1 MDHEN and CDR2 SYDVKM come from the germline V gene. This CDR3 reads CASSFGEVVYGYTF. CDR3 DNA: TGTGCCAGCAGTTTCGGGGAGGTCGTATATGGCTACACCTTC.